The T cell receptor (beta chain) described here comes from a study of blood T cell repertoires in COVID-19. Donors were grouped by their self-reported clinical history. TCRdb's copy holds only in-frame clones and misses some; the assay was immunoSEQ multiplex PCR. Of about 300,000 clones in the sample, about 85% were seen once. Losses at the gene ends were 1 base for V and 4 bases for J; bases not matched to a gene: 7. Germline V gives CDR1 SGHTA, CDR2 FQGNSA. The CDR3 spans 19 residues. The sequence came from a woman aged 50 to 60 who had recovered from COVID-19. The J gene is TRBJ2-2, the V gene TRBV7-2; 15 bases match TRBD2. The specimen was PBMCs or T cells enriched from blood (not recorded which). Here the CDR3 DNA reads TGTGCCAGCAGCTTAGTAGTAGGGACTAGCGGGAGGAGCACCGGGGAGCTGTTTTTT. As protein: CASSLVVGTSGRSTGELFF.